The clone carrying this T cell receptor beta chain was observed a handful of times. RNA, once extracted, was reverse transcribed into cDNA for use as the sequencing template. Assay: immunoSEQ multiplex PCR; the TCRdb copy retains only in-frame clones and omits some. This table has about 180,000 clones, around 49% appearing once. Treatment meaning: oral pan-JAK inhibitor, 5-10 mg twice daily. Germline CDR1 is SGHRS and CDR2 is YFSETQ. The CDR3 is made up of 14 amino acids. V was shortened by 0 bases and J by 0 bases, with 7 bases between the two germline ends. This entry belongs to a study of CD8+ T cells in alopecia areata.

The receptor comes from a human donor with alopecia areata. The chain couples TRBV5-1 to TRBJ2-7, with D unresolved. The input for sequencing was CD8+ T cells sorted from blood, taken between weeks 51 and 52, from a patient treated with tofacitinib. CDR3 in amino acids: CASSLEPSSYEQYF. In nucleotides, the CDR3 is TGCGCCAGCAGCTTGGAGCCTAGCTCCTACGAGCAGTACTTC.